These 13 T cell receptor beta chains were all obtained from the same sample, sequenced in a study of PD-1 blockade in classical Hodgkin lymphoma. Time point reported: cycle 4 day 1 (C4D1), after more than five weeks of nivolumab. Following autologous stem cell transplantation, relapse occurred in every patient, and exposure to brentuximab vedotin varied. Repertoires were generated with immunoSEQ multiplex PCR, while TCRdb's copy carries only in-frame clones and drops some. The table has around 90,000 clones, about 77% seen once. Sample: peripheral blood mononuclear cells (PBMCs), taken before the fourth cycle of nivolumab. These receptors originate from a human donor with classical Hodgkin lymphoma.

This chain uses TRBV7-8 with TRBJ1-3; no clear D gene. V was cut by 2 bases and J by 0 bases, with 5 bases left in between. Germline V lookup: CDR1 SGHVS, CDR2 FQNEAQ. The CDR3 extends over 14 amino acids. For the CDR3, the DNA is TGTGCCAGCAGCTTACAGAGCTCTGGAAACACCATATATTTT. Its translation: CASSLQSSGNTIYF. Full variable domain (missing parts from reference TRBV7-8 and TRBJ1-3): GAGVSQSPRYKVAKRGQDVALRCDPISGHVSLFWYQQALGQGPEFLTYFQNEAQLDKSGLPSDRFFAERPEGSVSTLKIQRTQQEDSAVYLCASSLQSSGNTIYFGEGSWLTVV.

This rearrangement joins TRBV19 to TRBJ1-2, with 7 bases fitting TRBD1. Trimming cost V 6 bases and J 5 bases; bases outside gene matches: 6. CDR1 and CDR2 from the germline V gene are LNHDA and SQIVND (reference sequence). The CDR3 has 13 amino acids. The CDR3 sequence is CASSLGTDYGYTF. The CDR3 nucleotides read TGTGCCAGTAGCCTAGGGACAGATTATGGCTACACCTTC.

This clone has only one observation. The chain uses TRBV19 and TRBJ2-7; the match to TRBD2 covers 12 bases. This CDR3 contains 16 residues. Trimming cost V 4 bases and J 7 bases; bases outside gene matches: 11. Germline V gene sequence: CDR1 LNHDA, CDR2 SQIVND (reference sequence). DNA for the CDR3: TGTGCCAGTAGTAAAGGGACTAGCGGGTCGCTGGGGGAGCAGTACTTC. Translating gives CASSKGTSGSLGEQYF.

This chain joins TRBV18 and TRBJ1-2; 8 nucleotides agree with TRBD1. V shed 6 bases, J shed 3 bases, and the junction held 3 bases outside the gene matches. Germline V gives CDR1 KGHSH, CDR2 LQKENI. This CDR3 is built from 13 residues. CDR3 in DNA: TGTGCCAGCTCTCTGACAGGGGACTATGGCTACACCTTC. Its protein product is CASSLTGDYGYTF.

A single count supports this clone. V usage is TRBV5-4 and J usage is TRBJ2-7, with D unclear. This CDR3 is 14 amino acids long. Trimming pared 0 bases from V and 6 bases from J, leaving 13 bases between. CDR1 is SGHNT, CDR2 YYREEE, per germline (reference sequence). The CDR3 nucleotides are TGTGCCAGCAGCTTGGATATAGCCTCGCTCGAGCAGTACTTC. It codes for CASSLDIASLEQYF.

The gene calls are TRBV10-3 and TRBJ1-1; unclear D gene. Germline CDR1 and CDR2: ENHRY and SYGVKD. CDR3 length: 16 residues. V was shortened by 0 bases and J by 1 base, with 12 bases between the two germline ends. The CDR3 region is CAISESRRLSNTEAFF. Here the CDR3 DNA reads TGTGCCATCAGTGAGTCGCGGCGTCTGTCGAACACTGAAGCTTTCTTT.

This chain uses TRBV27 with TRBJ2-7; 8 bases are shared with TRBD2. The CDR3 sequence is 13 residues long. Germline assignment: CDR1 MNHEY and CDR2 SMNVEV (reference sequence). With V trimmed by 6 bases and J by 4 bases, 5 bases remained unmatched. The CDR3 region is CASRQLAGYEQYF. The CDR3 DNA follows: TGTGCCAGCAGGCAGCTAGCGGGTTACGAGCAGTACTTC.

The chain uses TRBV20-1 and TRBJ2-1; D remains unclear. Germline CDR1 DFQATT, CDR2 SNEGSKA (reference sequence). V gave up 3 bases and J gave up 7 bases, with 4 bases separating them. The CDR3 totals 10 residues. The CDR3 nucleotides read TGCAGTGCTAGCCGGAATGAGCAGTTCTTC. Translated, it gives CSASRNEQFF.

The J gene is TRBJ1-5, the V gene TRBV18, with D uncertain. Trimming took off 4 bases at V and 7 bases at J, with 23 bases between the two ends. Germline lookup yields CDR1 KGHSH and CDR2 LQKENI. The CDR3 is made up of 17 amino acids. CDR3 protein: CASSHRGGIRGNQPQHF. In DNA form, the CDR3 reads TGTGCCAGCTCACACCGGGGAGGCATCCGTGGTAACCAGCCCCAGCATTTT.

The sample holds a few counts of this clone. The chain has TRBV4-1 and TRBJ2-7; no firm D call. The CDR3 spans 15 residues. The germline V and J ends were trimmed by 4 bases and 3 bases, with 16 bases remaining between them. Germline lookup yields CDR1 MGHRA and CDR2 YSYEKL. For the CDR3, the DNA is TGCGCCAGCAGCCTTTCCCTCGCGACCGACTACGAGCAGTACTTC. This translates into CASSLSLATDYEQYF.

This chain links TRBV7-3 with TRBJ2-3; no clear D gene. This CDR3 has 14 residues. The germline CDR1 and CDR2 sequences are SGHTA and FQGTGA. V shed 2 bases and J shed 0 bases, with 6 bases lying between them. CDR3 sequence: CASSLFDSTDTQYF. CDR3 DNA sequence: TGTGCCAGCAGCTTATTCGATAGCACAGATACGCAGTATTTT.

This clone was seen only once. The chain has TRBV9 and TRBJ2-2; the D gene is possibly TRBD2 (5 bases). V lost 1 base and J 2 bases, leaving 9 bases between the germline ends. The length of the CDR3 is 15 residues. Germline V gives CDR1 SGDLS, CDR2 YYNGEE. The CDR3 DNA follows: TGTGCCAGCAGCGTAAGTAGCGCAAACACCGGGGAGCTGTTTTTT. It specifies CASSVSSANTGELFF.

The chain joins TRBV6-5 to TRBJ1-5, with 12 nucleotides matching TRBD1. This CDR3 has 15 residues. J gave up 7 bases and V 6 bases, and 7 bases lay outside the gene matches. CDR1 and CDR2 from the germline V gene are MNHEY and SVGAGI. CDR3: CASSPGQGAGQPQHF. CDR3 DNA sequence: TGTGCCAGCAGCCCGGGACAGGGGGCCGGGCAGCCCCAGCATTTT.